This T cell receptor beta chain derives from a study of control samples from healthy donors and cancer patients. Sequenced by immunoSEQ multiplex PCR; TCRdb stores in-frame clones only, minus some. This table has some 13,000 clones, 60% to 85% appearing once. Note on this clone: A much larger clone lies a single base off, so this may be a read error.

The CDR3 is 13 amino acids. Germline V lookup: CDR1 PRHDT, CDR2 FYEKMQ (reference sequence). The receptor was derived from a male donor with melanoma. The genes are TRBV13 and TRBJ2-5, with D unclear. The sample taken for sequencing was formalin-fixed, paraffin-embedded tissue. CDR3 DNA sequence: TGTACCAGCAGCCTCAGGTATCAAGAGACCCAGTACTTC. This codes for CTSSLRYQETQYF.